This T cell receptor (beta chain) is drawn from a study of lymphopenia after photon versus proton radiotherapy. Only a few counts were recorded for this clone. Its cognate antigen is unknown. The V end lost 4 bases, the J end lost 2 bases, and 12 bases lay between the germline ends. Germline values: CDR1 SGHRS, CDR2 YFSETQ. The CDR3 is 14 residues long. The assay was immunoSEQ multiplex PCR, and TCRdb's table has in-frame clones only and misses some. The data contain approximately 65,000 clones, roughly 90% of them singletons. Overall study findings and caveats: Only patients who died were analyzed for survival; proton advantage is unproven. Photon-treated patients lost naive T cells and TCR diversity; proton-treated stayed stable. Post-nadir diversity loss with photons came from oligoclonal expansion, particularly CD8+ Temra cells. In patients who died, overall survival fell as post-nadir TCR diversity dropped more.

The J gene is TRBJ1-2, the V gene TRBV5-1; D might be TRBD1 (6 bases). The sample was peripheral blood, taken from a patient treated with photon-based radiotherapy. The clonotype originates from a woman in her 70s with pancreatic cancer. Here the CDR3 reads CASSPGDTNYGYTF. The DNA for the CDR3 is TGCGCCAGCAGCCCTGGGGACACCAACTATGGCTACACCTTC.